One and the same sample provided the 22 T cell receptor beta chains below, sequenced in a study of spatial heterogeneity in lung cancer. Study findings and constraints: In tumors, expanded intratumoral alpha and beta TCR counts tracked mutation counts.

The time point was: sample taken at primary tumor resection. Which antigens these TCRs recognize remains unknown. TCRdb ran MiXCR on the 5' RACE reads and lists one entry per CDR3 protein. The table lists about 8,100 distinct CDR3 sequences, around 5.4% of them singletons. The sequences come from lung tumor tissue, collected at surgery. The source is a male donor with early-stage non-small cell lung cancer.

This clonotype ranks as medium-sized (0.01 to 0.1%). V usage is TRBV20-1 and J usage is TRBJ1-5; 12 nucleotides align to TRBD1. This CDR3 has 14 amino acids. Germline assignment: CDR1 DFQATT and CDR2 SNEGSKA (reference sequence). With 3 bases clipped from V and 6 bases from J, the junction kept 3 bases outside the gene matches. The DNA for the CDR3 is TGCAGTGCTAGGGGACAGGGGGCAGGTCAGCCCCAGCATTTT. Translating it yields CSARGQGAGQPQHF.

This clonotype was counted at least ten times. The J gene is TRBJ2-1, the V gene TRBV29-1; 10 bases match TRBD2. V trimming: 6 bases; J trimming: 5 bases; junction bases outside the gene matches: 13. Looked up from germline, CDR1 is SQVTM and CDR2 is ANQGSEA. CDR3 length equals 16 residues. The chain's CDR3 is CSVGAFGLAGDNEQFF. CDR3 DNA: TGCAGCGTGGGAGCTTTTGGGCTAGCGGGAGACAATGAGCAGTTCTTC.

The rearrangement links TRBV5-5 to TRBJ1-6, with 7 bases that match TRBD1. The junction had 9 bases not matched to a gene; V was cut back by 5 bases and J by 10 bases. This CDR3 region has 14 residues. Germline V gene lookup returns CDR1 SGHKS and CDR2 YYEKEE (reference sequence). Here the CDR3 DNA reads TGTGCCAGCAGTACGGACAGGAATGGATCACCCCTCCACTTT. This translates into CASSTDRNGSPLHF. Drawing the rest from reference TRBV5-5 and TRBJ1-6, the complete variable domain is DAGVTQSPTHLIKTRGQQVTLRCSPISGHKSVSWYQQVLGQGPQFIFQYYEKEERGRGNFPDRFSARQFPNYSSELNVNALLLGDSALYLCASSTDRNGSPLHFGNGTRLTVT.

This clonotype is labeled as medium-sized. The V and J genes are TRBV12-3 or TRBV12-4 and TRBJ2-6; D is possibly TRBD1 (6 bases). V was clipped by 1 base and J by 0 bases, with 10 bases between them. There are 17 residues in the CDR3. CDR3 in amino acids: CASSLGTASSGANVLTF. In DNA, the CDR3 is TGTGCCAGCAGTTTAGGGACAGCTAGCTCTGGGGCCAACGTCCTGACTTTC.

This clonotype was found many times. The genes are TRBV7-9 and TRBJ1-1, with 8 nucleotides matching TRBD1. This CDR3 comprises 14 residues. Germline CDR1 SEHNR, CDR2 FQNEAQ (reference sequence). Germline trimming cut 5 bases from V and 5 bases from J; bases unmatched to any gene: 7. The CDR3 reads CASSQQGVGTEAFF. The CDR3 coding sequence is TGTGCCAGCAGCCAACAGGGGGTAGGGACTGAAGCTTTCTTT.

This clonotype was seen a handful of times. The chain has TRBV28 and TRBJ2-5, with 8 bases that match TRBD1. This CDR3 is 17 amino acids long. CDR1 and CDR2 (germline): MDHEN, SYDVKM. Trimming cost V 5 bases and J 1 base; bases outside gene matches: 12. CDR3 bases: TGTGCCAGCAGTCCCCGGACAGGGACGGCCCCCCAAGAGACCCAGTACTTC. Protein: CASSPRTGTAPQETQYF. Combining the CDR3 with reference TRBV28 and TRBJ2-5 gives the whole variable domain DVKVTQSSRYLVKRTGEKVFLECVQDMDHENMFWYRQDPGLGLRLIYFSYDVKMKEKGDIPEGYSVSREKKERFSLILESASTNQTSMYLCASSPRTGTAPQETQYFGPGTRLLVL.

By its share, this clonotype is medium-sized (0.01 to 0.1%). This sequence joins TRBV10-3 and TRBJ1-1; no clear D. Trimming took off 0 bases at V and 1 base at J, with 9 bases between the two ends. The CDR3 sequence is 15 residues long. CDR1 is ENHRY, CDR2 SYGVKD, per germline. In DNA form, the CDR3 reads TGTGCCATCAGTGAGTCTACCTACCGGAACACTGAAGCTTTCTTT. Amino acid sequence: CAISESTYRNTEAFF.

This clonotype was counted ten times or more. The CDR3 reads CASSLVIGLNTEAFF. CDR3 bases: TGTGCCAGCAGCTTAGTTATCGGGCTTAACACTGAAGCTTTCTTT. The rearrangement links TRBV7-9 to TRBJ1-1; D not resolved. The CDR3 is 15 residues long. Germline V CDR1 and CDR2: SEHNR, FQNEAQ (reference sequence). Trimming removed 1 base from V and 2 bases from J, with 11 bases in between.

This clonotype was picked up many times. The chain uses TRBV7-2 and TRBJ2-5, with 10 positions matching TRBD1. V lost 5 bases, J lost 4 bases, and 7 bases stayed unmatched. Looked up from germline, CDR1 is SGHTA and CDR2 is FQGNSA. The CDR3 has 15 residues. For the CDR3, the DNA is TGTGCCAGCAGCCGAGACAGGGGGCCAGGAGAGACCCAGTACTTC. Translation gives CASSRDRGPGETQYF.

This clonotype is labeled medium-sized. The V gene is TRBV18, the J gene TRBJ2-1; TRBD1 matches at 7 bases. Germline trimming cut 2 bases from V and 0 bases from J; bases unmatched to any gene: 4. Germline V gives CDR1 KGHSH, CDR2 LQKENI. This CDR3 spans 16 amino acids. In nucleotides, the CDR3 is TGTGCCAGCTCACCAAGGGACAGAAGCTCCTACAATGAGCAGTTCTTC. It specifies CASSPRDRSSYNEQFF.

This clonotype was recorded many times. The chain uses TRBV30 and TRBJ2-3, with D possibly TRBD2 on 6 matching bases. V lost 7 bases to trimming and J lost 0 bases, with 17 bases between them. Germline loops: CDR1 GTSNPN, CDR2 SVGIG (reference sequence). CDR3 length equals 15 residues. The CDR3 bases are TGTGCCTTGGGGGGATCGGGATTCAGCACAGATACGCAGTATTTT. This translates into CALGGSGFSTDTQYF.

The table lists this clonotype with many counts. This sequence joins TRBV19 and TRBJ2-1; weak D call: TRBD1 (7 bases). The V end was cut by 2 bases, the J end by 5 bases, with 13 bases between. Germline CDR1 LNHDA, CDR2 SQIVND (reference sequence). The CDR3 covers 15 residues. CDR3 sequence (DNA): TGTGCCAGTAGTATACAGGGGGGCCGAAACAATGAGCAGTTCTTC. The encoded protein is CASSIQGGRNNEQFF.

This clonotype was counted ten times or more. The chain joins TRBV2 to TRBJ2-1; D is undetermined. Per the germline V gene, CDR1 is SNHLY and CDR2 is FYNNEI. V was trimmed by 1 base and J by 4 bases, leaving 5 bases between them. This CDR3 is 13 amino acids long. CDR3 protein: CASSEEPYNEQFF. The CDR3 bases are TGTGCCAGCAGTGAAGAACCATACAATGAGCAGTTCTTC.

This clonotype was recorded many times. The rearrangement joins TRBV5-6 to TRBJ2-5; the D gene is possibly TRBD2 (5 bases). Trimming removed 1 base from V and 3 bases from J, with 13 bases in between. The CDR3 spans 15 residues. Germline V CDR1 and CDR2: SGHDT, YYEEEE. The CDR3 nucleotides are TGTGCCAGCAGCTTGAGCAGGCAGCGGAAAGAGACCCAGTACTTC. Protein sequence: CASSLSRQRKETQYF.

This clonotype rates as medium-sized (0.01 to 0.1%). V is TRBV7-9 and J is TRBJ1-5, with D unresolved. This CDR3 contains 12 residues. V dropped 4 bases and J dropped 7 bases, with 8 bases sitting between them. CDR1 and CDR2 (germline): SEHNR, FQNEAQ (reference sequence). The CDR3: CASSSGPQPQHF. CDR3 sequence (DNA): TGTGCCAGCAGCTCCGGGCCACAGCCCCAGCATTTT.

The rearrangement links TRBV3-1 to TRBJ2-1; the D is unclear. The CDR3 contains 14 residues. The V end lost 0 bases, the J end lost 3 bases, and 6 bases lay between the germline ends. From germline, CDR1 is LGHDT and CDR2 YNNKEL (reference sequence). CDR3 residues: CASSQDRIYNEQFF. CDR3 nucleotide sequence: TGTGCCAGCAGCCAAGACCGGATCTACAATGAGCAGTTCTTC.

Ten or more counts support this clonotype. CDR3 DNA sequence: TGTGCCAGCTATGACAGCAATTCACCCCTCCACTTT. Its translation: CASYDSNSPLHF. This sequence joins TRBV6-1 and TRBJ1-6, with TRBD1 as a possible D gene (5 bases). There are 12 residues in the CDR3. Germline V gene lookup returns CDR1 MNHNS and CDR2 SASEGT. V lost 8 bases and J 7 bases, leaving 9 bases between the germline ends.

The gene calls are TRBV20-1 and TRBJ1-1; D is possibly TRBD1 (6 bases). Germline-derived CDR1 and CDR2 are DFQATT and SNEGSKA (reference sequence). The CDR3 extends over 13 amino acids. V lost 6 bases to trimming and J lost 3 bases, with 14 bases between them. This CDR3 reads CSARGGPDTEAFF. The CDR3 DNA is TGCAGTGCCCGCGGGGGGCCGGACACTGAAGCTTTCTTT.

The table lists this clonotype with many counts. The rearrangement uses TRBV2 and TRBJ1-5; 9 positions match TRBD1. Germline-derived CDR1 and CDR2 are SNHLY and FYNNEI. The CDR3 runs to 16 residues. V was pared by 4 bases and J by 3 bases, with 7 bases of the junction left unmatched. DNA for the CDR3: TGTGCCAGCAGTGCACAGGGGGCGCGATTCAATCAGCCCCAGCATTTT. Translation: CASSAQGARFNQPQHF.

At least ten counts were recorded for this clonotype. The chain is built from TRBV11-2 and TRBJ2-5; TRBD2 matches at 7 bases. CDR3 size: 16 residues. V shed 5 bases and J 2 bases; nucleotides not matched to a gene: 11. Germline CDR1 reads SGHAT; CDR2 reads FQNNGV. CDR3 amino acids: CASSADSGAIQETQYF. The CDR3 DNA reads TGTGCCAGCAGCGCAGACAGCGGGGCAATACAAGAGACCCAGTACTTC.

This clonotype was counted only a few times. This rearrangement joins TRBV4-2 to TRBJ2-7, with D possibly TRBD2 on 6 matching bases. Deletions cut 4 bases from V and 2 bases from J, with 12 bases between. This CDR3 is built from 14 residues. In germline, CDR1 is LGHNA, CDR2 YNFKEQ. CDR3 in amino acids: CASSPKEGTYEQYF. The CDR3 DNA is TGTGCCAGCAGCCCAAAGGAGGGCACCTACGAGCAGTACTTC.

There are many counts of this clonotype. The CDR3 DNA sequence: TGTGCCAGCAGTGTTGAGGGGAATCAGCCCCAGCATTTT. This sequence encodes CASSVEGNQPQHF. This rearrangement joins TRBV2 to TRBJ1-5, with a weak D call TRBD1 (5 bases). This CDR3 spans 13 amino acids. V was trimmed by 4 bases and J by 4 bases, leaving 8 bases between them. The germline V gene has CDR1 SNHLY and CDR2 FYNNEI.